The subject of this entry is one T cell receptor beta chain. Its antigen is as yet unknown. This CDR3 contains 15 residues. V shed 2 bases and J shed 5 bases, with 16 bases lying between them. Per germline, CDR1 MNHEY and CDR2 SMNVEV (reference sequence). The primer mix had 60 Vbeta and 13 Jbeta primers. The method was immunoSEQ multiplex PCR; TCRdb's version includes in-frame clones alone and lacks a portion of them. Of approximately 150,000 clones listed, almost 85% are singletons. This sample is drawn from a study of cytomegalovirus exposure and HLA in healthy donors. On the study more broadly: Previous work identified roughly 120 million unique TCR beta sequences from around 200 million T cells.

Study-wide results and limits: In a later analysis, HLA-associated beta chains showed higher expansion and lower generation probabilities than comparable chains. Earlier analysis looked at TCR beta V segments, and most were productive about 87% or about 30% of the time.

Input material: PBMCs. The chain employs TRBV27 and TRBJ2-7; D uncertain. This sequence originates from a woman aged 40 to 50 in good health and CMV-seronegative. CDR3 amino acids: CASSLIPFRINEQYF. The CDR3 nucleotides are TGTGCCAGCAGTTTAATCCCTTTTAGAATCAACGAGCAGTACTTC.